This T cell receptor beta chain appears in the sequencing data of a study of shared clonotypes between healthy human individuals (dated by TCRdb to between 2020 and 2021). Study-level background: The cohort comprised a couple of women and a few men aged 18 to 49 years. For each donor, three plates each were used for CD4 naive and CD4 memory, two plates were used for CD8 naive, and one plate was used for CD8 memory. Blood TCR repertoires of roughly five healthy adults were deeply sequenced to estimate repertoire size and the extent of clonotype sharing between individuals. To increase sequencing depth and limit assay-specific biases, different laboratories used diverse techniques to prepare libraries and sequence TCR repertoires. Leukapheresis yielded between about 0.94 and 8.9 billion PBMCs per donor.

The donors were healthy, HIV-negative adults with no recently reported acute infections or vaccinations. All donors were Caucasian adults living in Nashville, Tennessee, USA. CD8 memory samples combined magnetically selected CD45RO+ cells with CCR7-negative CD45RA+ effector memory (TemRA) cells. After blood collection by leukapheresis, PBMCs were isolated using Ficoll-Histopaque density gradient centrifugation and then cryopreserved in the vapor phase of liquid nitrogen. Analytical flow cytometry was used to check the purity and quantity of every magnetically sorted T cell population. Genomic DNA was isolated from every sorted fraction and measured by UV absorbance on a Nanodrop 2000c. What the research found in general, with its limitations: Incomplete sequencing was indicated by rarefaction of sorted-subset datasets, despite the large sequencing depth. Because the study included only a small number of donors, the genetic and exposure-history diversity represented was limited. When four donors were compared, the shared fraction of clonotypes was about 5% for naive CD4, 3.5% to 4% for naive CD8, 2.3% for memory CD4, and roughly 0.43% for memory CD8. Naive subsets generally had larger estimated clonotype richness than memory subsets did. Based on pairwise subsampling, the degree of clonotype sharing among donors was expected to be affected by sequencing depth. Clonotypes shared by all four sorted-subset donors showed higher generation probabilities than non-shared clonotypes. Sampling was limited to blood, and TCR repertoires in tissue likely differ from TCR repertoires in blood.

On this clone: There is no known antigen for this receptor. Nothing much larger sits one base from this clone, and base qualities are not available.

Using the deep immunoSEQ assay, multiplex PCR amplified TCR CDR3 regions from genomic DNA. Extracted genomic DNA from each cell subset was distributed evenly across all wells of several immunoSEQ 96-well plates, and each plate was treated as a replicate. For sorted subsets, 200 ng of genomic DNA, equivalent to roughly 33,000 T cell genomes, went into each replicate PCR. Purified libraries were measured with a Qubit 3.0 fluorometer, size-checked on a Bioanalyzer 2100, and measured again with the KAPA Library Quantification kit. Every immunoSEQ 96-well plate was sequenced on a separate single-read 150-cycle Illumina NextSeq 550 flow cell. On the study's bioinformatics: Because only junctional sequences without quality scores were contained in the immunoSEQ output, filtering matching that applied to full-length reads could not be performed. To assign V/J genes and CDR3, sequences were annotated using PyIR, a Python wrapper for IgBLAST v1.9, with IMGT germline references. Any read was removed if the V/J assignment was weak (E-value above 1e-6), the CDR3 was missing, or the read contained stop codons, out-of-frame junctions, or ambiguous translated residues. V3J clonotypes were defined by identical inferred V gene, J gene, and CDR3 amino acid sequence. To compute the percentage overlap between repertoires, the number of shared unique clonotypes was divided by the size of the smaller repertoire. Repertoire richness was assessed with RTK rarefaction, the Chao1 estimator, and Recon v2.1 estimates of unobserved clonotypes. Generation probabilities were computed with OLGA for all TCRbeta clonotypes obtained by the gDNA method from several donors. Not all clones reach the TCRdb copy of this immuneACCESS table, which keeps in-frame sequences only. Checked studies attribute under half of the gap to unresolved V genes and leave the rest unexplained. The V and J calls and clone size come from that table; D and trimming were worked out from the DNA. The sample table lists roughly 410,000 clones, 96% of them with a count of one. Clones ranked in the top ten supply about 0.34% of the sample.

From the germline V gene (reference sequence), CDR1 is SGHNT and CDR2 is YYREEE. V and J are truncated by 4 bases and 2 bases respectively, leaving an intervening sequence of 12 bases. The CDR3 goes from the cysteine to the phenylalanine over 14 residues. The kept DNA is CDR3 alone, 42 bases in frame from the first base. Sequenced: memory CD8+ T cells sorted from blood. The sample's cell subset or site label, decoded: CD45RO+ cells pooled with CCR7-negative TemRA cells. This chain joins TRBV5-4 to TRBJ2-5; a weak D assignment points to TRBD2 (6 bases agree). This sequence was found in a man aged 25-40 years in good health. The sequenced DNA: TGTGCCAGCAGCGGTGGAGGGCCGCAAGAGACCCAGTACTTC. This yields the protein CASSGGGPQETQYF.